This T cell receptor (beta chain) originates from a study of identical twins. The V segment lost 3 bases and the J segment 6 bases; nucleotides outside the gene matches: 9. This CDR3 has 16 residues. The germline CDR1 and CDR2 sequences are SGHTA and FQGNSA. MiXCR, run by TCRdb on the 5' RACE reads, gives a single entry per CDR3 protein. The table shows approximately 700,000 distinct CDR3 sequences, with roughly 6.2% occurring only once. At least ten counts were recorded for this clonotype. Its target is unknown. Whole-study results and caveats: Model-predicted out-of-frame TCR alpha sharing fell below observed values in monozygotic twins. Insertion counts were lower in abundant cord blood beta clonotypes, a trend that memory repertoires did not show.

The specimen was naive T cells sorted from blood. The chain carries TRBV7-2 and TRBJ2-3, with 10 bases lining up with TRBD2. The sequence was obtained from a man aged 18 to 29 in good health. CDR3 sequence (DNA): TGTGCCAGCAGCTTTTCTAGCGGGGGCAGGGCGGATACGCAGTATTTT. This translates into CASSFSSGGRADTQYF.